This T cell receptor (beta chain) stems from a study of cytomegalovirus exposure and HLA in healthy donors. The study ran its PCR with 60 Vbeta and 13 Jbeta primers. Method: immunoSEQ multiplex PCR; TCRdb's copy keeps in-frame clones and lacks some. This sample has under 200,000 clones, with roughly 75% found just once. This clone was seen only once. Germline loops: CDR1 SGDLS, CDR2 YYNGEE. CDR3 length equals 17 residues. The germline V and J ends were trimmed by 4 bases and 0 bases, with 17 bases remaining between them. Sequenced input: PBMCs. This sequence joins TRBV9 and TRBJ1-3; D possibly corresponds to TRBD1 (6 bases). The receptor was derived from a middle-aged man in good health and CMV-seronegative. The CDR3 protein is CASSPKTGHVSGNTIYF. CDR3 in DNA: TGTGCCAGCAGCCCAAAGACAGGACACGTCTCTGGAAACACCATATATTTT.